A selection of T cell receptor beta chains follows, all from one sample in a study of OX40 agonist ivuxolimab in advanced cancers. Generated by immunoSEQ multiplex PCR, the TCRdb table keeps only in-frame clones and is missing some. The sample contains about 76,000 clones, approximately 85% of which appear only once. This sample comprised CD4+ or CD8+ T cells sorted from blood, obtained in a trial of the OX40 agonist ivuxolimab. The source of these receptors is an adult with an advanced solid tumor such as melanoma, head and neck, liver or kidney cancer. The CDR3 runs from the conserved cysteine through the conserved F or W.

j_call v_call cdr3_length cdr3_aa
TRBJ2-5 TRBV14 12 CASSPGGVTQYF
TRBJ2-7 TRBV7-2 14 CASSSRLASYEQYF
TRBJ2-7 TRBV14 14 CASSQVRGLYEQYF
TRBJ2-1 TRBV7-9 14 CASSLLAGYNEQFF
TRBJ2-1 TRBV2 16 CASRGLAGVRYNEQFF
TRBJ1-5 TRBV18 16 CATPRVGSALGQPQHF
TRBJ1-5 TRBV19 16 CASTPRGGRDNQPQHF
TRBJ2-7 TRBV6-5 13 CASTLYDRSEQYF
TRBJ1-3 TRBV18 13 CASSPGAGNTIYF
TRBJ2-2 TRBV7-2 15 CASSLETSGYGELFF
TRBJ2-7 TRBV6-5 16 CASSYLTSGGPYEQYF
TRBJ2-7 TRBV2 14 CASIQTLSFYEQYF
TRBJ1-2 TRBV7-6 13 CASSPQGRTGYTF
TRBJ2-5 TRBV5-8 14 CASSFNRDQETQYF
TRBJ2-5 TRBV30 14 CAWTGSGGLKTQYF
TRBJ2-1 TRBV27 14 CASSAITGFNEQFF
TRBJ1-3 TRBV9 14 CASSARRSGNTIYF
TRBJ1-6 TRBV11-3 17 CASSSGIGTGDYSPLHF
TRBJ1-5 TRBV27 14 CASSPGTGNQPQHF
TRBJ2-7 TRBV9 18 CASSVGGQRHSNSYEQYF
TRBJ1-1 TRBV9 13 CASSRQADTEAFF
TRBJ1-5 TRBV11-2 13 CASSRGSLRPQHF
TRBJ1-1 TRBV7-9 11 CASSPDHEAFF
TRBJ1-3 TRBV5-1 19 CASSFVQGGNLFSGNTIYF
TRBJ2-7 TRBV6-6 15 CASTTPDRGDNEQYF
TRBJ1-2 TRBV5-1 16 CASSRPGQGGVYGYTF
TRBJ1-1 TRBV4-3 14 CASSLNRGLSEAFF
TRBJ2-7 TRBV18 14 CASTRQQDTYEQYF
TRBJ1-1 TRBV6-6 14 CASSFTGFRTEAFF
TRBJ2-1 TRBV30 17 CAWSHSSFGRSYNEQFF
TRBJ2-3 TRBV2 15 CASSGAGGNTDTQYF
TRBJ1-2 TRBV10-3 16 CAISLVPGQGMVGYTF
TRBJ1-3 TRBV7-9 16 CASSPWTTQIGNTIYF
TRBJ1-1 TRBV29-1 12 CSATVINTEAFF
TRBJ1-1 TRBV9 13 CASSVAGLTEAFF
TRBJ2-1 TRBV14 15 CASSQPYRGNNEQFF
TRBJ2-2 TRBV15 17 CATSRARGGGGTGELFF
TRBJ2-1 TRBV5-4 16 CASSFIQGQRIHEQFF
TRBJ2-1 TRBV19 14 CASSMRLGDNEQFF
TRBJ1-1 TRBV7-2 16 CASSPISGGLNTEAFF
TRBJ1-2 TRBV19 14 CASSSPPDTYGYTF
TRBJ2-7 TRBV7-2 14 CASSLVEGALEQYF
TRBJ2-1 TRBV11-3 19 CASSPQSPHRVGVYNEQFF
TRBJ2-1 TRBV15 12 CATSRDLNEQFF
TRBJ2-7 TRBV28 14 CASSFQFFPYEQYF
TRBJ2-5 TRBV5-5 15 CASNPTTLTGETQYF
TRBJ1-1 TRBV7-2 19 CASSLEALIGDGWDTEAFF
TRBJ1-5 TRBV27 13 CASRLRVGQPQHF
TRBJ1-5 TRBV19 17 CASSIVRGGNSNQPQHF
TRBJ1-2 TRBV7-9 16 CASLFGGEWTTHGYTF
TRBJ2-7 TRBV5-4 15 CASSSGTSGGLRQYF
TRBJ1-1 TRBV10-3 17 CAISVAGYEPMNTEAFF
TRBJ1-2 TRBV2 17 CASSPRRGSGGYIGYTF
TRBJ2-1 TRBV14 19 CASSLEDPTGHRIYNEQFF
TRBJ2-1 TRBV27 15 CASSFRDSHYNEQFF
TRBJ1-5 TRBV2 14 CASTKQGAGQPQHF
TRBJ1-1 TRBV5-1 11 CASSLDTEAFF
TRBJ2-7 TRBV7-9 16 CASSVWLREEAYEQYF